The present T cell receptor (beta chain) was sequenced within a study of blood T cell repertoires in COVID-19. In the study overall: Sources were T cells, B-cell-depleted T cells, or PBMCs; the material itself was cDNA or gDNA.

V lost 3 bases and J lost 7; bases outside the gene matches: 3. CDR3 length: 12 amino acids. In germline, CDR1 is GTSNPN, CDR2 SVGIG (reference sequence). Profiled with immunoSEQ multiplex PCR; TCRdb holds only in-frame clones, not every one. The table has 60,000 to 85,000 clones, about four fifths seen once. The specimen was peripheral blood. The chain uses TRBV30 and TRBJ1-2, with TRBD1 identical over 9 bases. This sequence originates from a man aged 70-80 years who had recovered from COVID-19. The CDR3 DNA sequence: TGTGCCTGGAGCCCGGGACAGGGTGGCTACACCTTC. Translated, it gives CAWSPGQGGYTF.